This T cell receptor beta chain is from a study of T-cell memory formation after mild COVID-19. TCRdb reprocessed the 5' RACE reads via MiXCR and lists one record per CDR3 protein. The sample yields more than 450,000 distinct CDR3 sequences, roughly 18% seen once. Broader study findings: SARS-CoV-2 specificity of second-wave clones peaking day 37 was unconfirmed. Day 15 to 85 contractors were CD4/CD8 balanced; later expanders leaned CD4+. Contracting CD4+ clones lay largely in CM and EM, with CD8+ ones residing in EMRA.

Germline lookup yields CDR1 SGHTA and CDR2 FQGNSA. The V gene lost 1 base and the J gene lost 6 bases, with 7 bases spanning the gap. The CDR3 loop spans 13 amino acids. Turning to this clonotype: Its antigen is currently unknown.

Sequenced material: PBMCs or a T cell subset sorted from them (not recorded which). The chain employs TRBV7-2 and TRBJ1-5; D is unclear. This receptor was identified in an adult woman who had mild COVID-19 (a few samples of this study predate the infection). Cell type and time point are not known. The CDR3 here is CASSLDMVQPQHF. The CDR3 DNA reads as TGTGCCAGCAGCTTAGATATGGTTCAGCCCCAGCATTTT.